The source of this T cell receptor beta chain is a study of blood T cell repertoires in COVID-19. Across the whole study: Some COVID-19 samples were acute and others convalescent; all came from the United States, Italy and Spain.

V was shortened by 3 bases and J by 1 base, with 10 bases between the two germline ends. Germline lookup yields CDR1 SGHTA and CDR2 FQGNSA. This CDR3 comprises 15 residues. Per the study methods: The authors estimated nucleated cell counts from reference gene primer amplification. Profiled with immunoSEQ multiplex PCR; TCRdb holds only in-frame clones, not every one. V, J and clone size are those of that table, while D and trimming were read from the DNA. The sample includes 25,000 to 30,000 clones, nearly 90% of them seen just once. Sequenced: peripheral blood. The chain employs TRBV7-2 and TRBJ1-5; perhaps TRBD1 as D (5 bases). This TCR came from a human donor with acute or convalescent COVID-19. The donor label of this sample is uncertain. Here the CDR3 reads CASSLGLLSNQPQHF. The CDR3 nucleotides are TGTGCCAGCAGCTTGGGACTTCTCAGCAATCAGCCCCAGCATTTT.